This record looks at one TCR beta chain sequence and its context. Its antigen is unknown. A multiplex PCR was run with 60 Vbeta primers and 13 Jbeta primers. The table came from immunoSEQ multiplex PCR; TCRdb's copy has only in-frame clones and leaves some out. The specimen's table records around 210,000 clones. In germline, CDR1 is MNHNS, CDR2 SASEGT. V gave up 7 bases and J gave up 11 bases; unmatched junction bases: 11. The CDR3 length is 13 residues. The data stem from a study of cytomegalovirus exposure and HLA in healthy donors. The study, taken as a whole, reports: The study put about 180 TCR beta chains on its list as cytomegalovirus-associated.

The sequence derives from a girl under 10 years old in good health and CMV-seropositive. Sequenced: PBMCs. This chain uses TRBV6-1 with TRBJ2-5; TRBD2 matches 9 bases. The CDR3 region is CASMRRGGGEQYF. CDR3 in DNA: TGTGCCAGCATGAGGCGGGGCGGGGGGGAGCAGTACTTC.